Listed below are T cell receptor beta chains from one sample, sequenced in a study of OX40 agonist ivuxolimab in advanced cancers. Profiled with immunoSEQ multiplex PCR; TCRdb holds only in-frame clones, not every one. The repertoire holds over 35,000 clones, with 82% as singletons. This specimen consisted of CD4+ or CD8+ T cells sorted from blood, obtained in a trial of the OX40 agonist ivuxolimab. The receptors derive from an adult with an advanced solid tumor such as melanoma, head and neck, liver or kidney cancer. Each CDR3 is given with its conserved first and last residue. A D gene is named only where the DNA matches it firmly.

j_call d_call v_call cdr3_aa
TRBJ2-7 NA TRBV7-8 CASSLGVGYEQYF
TRBJ2-1 NA TRBV4-1 CASSQERSGMLF
TRBJ2-5 NA TRBV4-1 CASSQEGGGYQETQYF
TRBJ1-2 TRBD1 TRBV5-1 CASSWDRELDGYTF
TRBJ1-1 NA TRBV4-1 CASSQVGLEAFF
TRBJ2-7 TRBD2 TRBV19 CASSPRLAGNSYEQYF
TRBJ2-1 TRBD2 TRBV4-3 CASSQGLAGGQFYNEQFF
TRBJ1-2 TRBD1 TRBV6-5 CASRRTGNYGYTF
TRBJ1-3 NA TRBV5-6 CASSLGVSGNTIYF
TRBJ2-1 NA TRBV7-9 CASSTSQGRNFNEQFF
TRBJ1-2 NA TRBV27 CASSVDSAYGYTF
TRBJ1-1 NA TRBV7-6 CASSLVEREDTEAFF
TRBJ2-3 TRBD2 TRBV27 CASSLGGSTDTQYF
NA NA TRBV5-1 CASSLGGVIYEQYF
TRBJ2-7 NA TRBV28 CASSPAASYYEQYF
TRBJ2-7 NA TRBV6-1 CASRRTQQAYEQYF
TRBJ2-2 NA TRBV9 CASTRPGRGTGELFF
TRBJ2-7 TRBD1 TRBV25-1 CASSWTGGSYEQYF
TRBJ2-7 NA TRBV4-3 CASSQVDGHEQYF
TRBJ1-2 NA TRBV6-5 CASSYSGGGGRGYTF
TRBJ2-7 NA TRBV14 CASSQDRVQQYF
TRBJ2-1 TRBD2 TRBV6-1 CASRAGSWVQFF
TRBJ1-1 NA TRBV18 CASSPPWGWDRNTEAFF
TRBJ1-2 TRBD1 TRBV6-5 CASSSGTGLLTDGYTF
TRBJ1-1 NA TRBV14 CASSPLGGEWTEAFF
TRBJ2-2 NA TRBV7-9 CASWTSNTGELFF
TRBJ2-2 NA TRBV29-1 CSVTQNTGELFF
TRBJ1-3 NA TRBV7-2 CASSPSGGAGTGNTIYF
TRBJ2-5 NA TRBV19 CASRASGETQYF
TRBJ2-7 NA TRBV5-4 CASSLEGITYEQYF
TRBJ1-3 NA TRBV7-2 CASSYWGVENTIYF
TRBJ1-1 NA TRBV11-2 CASSLLAGMVLNTEAFF
TRBJ2-1 TRBD1 TRBV19 CASSIGGSWTGDYNEQFF
TRBJ2-7 NA TRBV6-4 CASSTEAGKSYEQYF
TRBJ2-5 TRBD1 TRBV6-1 CASSELGQGFTTQYF
TRBJ1-1 TRBD1 TRBV2 CASSPDRVNTEAFF